This T cell receptor beta chain was identified during a study of T-cell memory formation after mild COVID-19. MiXCR was run by TCRdb on the 5' RACE reads, yielding one entry per CDR3 protein. The sample lists tens of thousands of distinct CDR3 sequences, roughly a sixth occurring once. Germline V gene data show CDR1 as MGHRA and CDR2 as YSYEKL. With V trimmed by 4 bases and J by 2 bases, 11 bases remained unmatched. This CDR3 contains 17 residues. In its sample, this clonotype was seen once. This clonotype was obtained from an adult woman who had mild COVID-19 (a few samples of this study predate the infection). Cell type and time point are not known. Sequencing was done on a sample of PBMCs or a T cell subset sorted from them (not recorded which). This rearrangement joins TRBV4-1 to TRBJ2-3; 8 bases align to TRBD2. Written as DNA, the CDR3 is TGCGCCAGCAGCCTCTCCCAGAGCGGGGGACCCACAGATACGCAGTATTTT. Its translation: CASSLSQSGGPTDTQYF.